The 17 T cell receptor beta chains listed next were all sequenced from one sample in a study of shared clonotypes between healthy human individuals. Clones were read by immunoSEQ multiplex PCR, and TCRdb kept only the in-frame ones, dropping some. The sample includes 950,000 to 1,300,000 clones, around 75% seen only once; the top ten take around 1.5%. Sequenced material: memory CD4+ T cells sorted from blood. This sample's subset: CD45RA-negative fraction. Receptors originate from a man younger than 35 in good health.

The chain is built from TRBV10-2 and TRBJ1-3; tentative D call: TRBD1 (6 bases). The V gene lost 2 bases and the J gene lost 3 bases, with 8 bases spanning the gap. This CDR3 comprises 14 residues. Germline V CDR1 and CDR2: WSHSY, SAAADI. CDR3: CASSEAGVGNTIYF. The CDR3 DNA is TGCGCCAGCAGTGAGGCAGGGGTTGGAAACACCATATATTTT.

As regards this clone: At one boundary the junction diverges from the germline segment, which might be a read error. The chain uses TRBV2 and TRBJ1-6; D not certain. The CDR3 is 13 residues long. Per germline, CDR1 SNHLY and CDR2 FYNNEI. The DNA for the CDR3 is TGTGCCAGCCGATTGTCCTATACTTCACCCCTCCACTTT. Its protein is CASRLSYTSPLHF.

CDR3 protein: CASSQDLGGSGRGKGYTF. The DNA for the CDR3 is TGTGCCAGCAGCCAAGATTTAGGAGGTTCCGGCAGGGGTAAAGGCTACACCTTC. The rearrangement uses TRBV4-2 and TRBJ1-2; tentative D call: TRBD1 (6 bases). The germline V gene encodes CDR1 LGHNA and CDR2 YNFKEQ. Trimming took 0 bases from V and 8 from J, leaving 25 bases between them. The CDR3 is made up of 18 amino acids.

This clone occurred a few times. The V call is TRBV19, the J call TRBJ1-6; no clear D. The V gene's germline CDR1 is LNHDA and CDR2 SQIVND (reference sequence). The CDR3 totals 14 residues. V was pared by 2 bases and J by 3 bases, with 5 bases between. CDR3 sequence reads: CASSIIDYNSPLHF. DNA of the CDR3: TGTGCCAGTAGTATAATTGACTATAATTCACCCCTCCACTTT.

The chain carries TRBV6-6 and TRBJ1-5, with TRBD1 identical over 11 bases. This CDR3 is 16 amino acids long. Unmatched junction bases numbered 6, after V lost 6 bases and J lost 2 bases. The germline V gene encodes CDR1 MNHNY and CDR2 SVGAGI (reference sequence). CDR3 protein: CASRGQGARGNQPQHF. The CDR3 region has the DNA TGTGCCAGCAGAGGACAGGGGGCGAGGGGCAATCAGCCCCAGCATTTT.

V is TRBV5-4 and J is TRBJ1-4; 10 bases map to TRBD1. V lost 4 bases, J lost 7 bases, and 7 bases stayed unmatched. CDR3 length equals 15 residues. The germline CDR1 and CDR2 sequences are SGHNT and YYREEE (reference sequence). The CDR3 nucleotides are TGTGCCAGCAGCAGGGACAGGGGCCGAAGTGAAAAACTGTTTTTT. Amino acid sequence: CASSRDRGRSEKLFF.

The rearrangement links TRBV27 to TRBJ2-1; the match to TRBD2 covers 11 bases. The CDR3 runs to 15 residues. CDR1 MNHEY and CDR2 SMNVEV come from the germline V gene (reference sequence). V lost 5 bases, J lost 7 bases, and 7 bases stayed unmatched. The CDR3 region is CASSVLAGGRNEQFF. The DNA of the CDR3 is TGTGCCAGCAGTGTGCTAGCGGGGGGTAGGAATGAGCAGTTCTTC.

This clone has more than one count but fewer than ten. Other DNA variants within this sample encode the same CDR3. This sequence joins TRBV6-4 and TRBJ1-1; 8 bases are a match to TRBD1. Trimming removed 3 bases from V and 5 bases from J; junction bases left unmatched: 2. Germline-derived CDR1 and CDR2 are MRHNA and SNTAGT. This CDR3 has 13 amino acids. CDR3 protein: CASSEQGGTEAFF. DNA for the CDR3: TGTGCCAGCAGTGAACAGGGGGGGACTGAAGCTTTCTTT.

This sequence joins TRBV14 and TRBJ1-6; 9 nucleotides agree with TRBD1. Germline CDR1 is SGHDN and CDR2 is FVKESK. V was clipped by 4 bases and J by 7 bases; unmatched bases: 5. CDR3 length equals 15 residues. The CDR3 DNA reads as TGTGCCAGCAGCCCTTCCGGGACAGGGAATTCACCCCTCCACTTT. Its protein product is CASSPSGTGNSPLHF.

V usage is TRBV11-2 and J usage is TRBJ2-7; the match to TRBD1 covers 7 bases. This CDR3 comprises 16 residues. Germline CDR1 reads SGHAT; CDR2 reads FQNNGV. With 4 bases clipped from V and 7 bases from J, the junction kept 16 bases outside the gene matches. The DNA for the CDR3 is TGTGCCAGCAGCTCGACACAGGGGCCACAATCGGGAGAGCAGTACTTC. This encodes CASSSTQGPQSGEQYF.

V and J are TRBV5-6 and TRBJ2-1, with a weak D call TRBD2 (6 bases). V lost 4 bases to trimming and J lost 8 bases, with 22 bases between them. In germline, CDR1 is SGHDT, CDR2 YYEEEE. This CDR3 comprises 16 residues. The DNA of the CDR3 is TGTGCCAGCAGCATCCCCCGGACTATGTTCTCGGATGAGCAGTTCTTC. Encoded protein: CASSIPRTMFSDEQFF.

The gene calls are TRBV6-5 and TRBJ1-2, with a tentative D call TRBD1 (5 bases). V lost 5 bases, J lost 7 bases, and 11 bases lay in between. The V gene's germline CDR1 is MNHEY and CDR2 SVGAGI. The CDR3 extends over 12 amino acids. The DNA for the CDR3 is TGTGCCAGCAGTCACCTAGGGGCTGGCTACACCTTC. This encodes CASSHLGAGYTF.

The J gene is TRBJ2-7, the V gene TRBV25-1, with no clear D. The germline V gene encodes CDR1 MGHDK and CDR2 SYGVNS. The CDR3 consists of 14 residues. The V end was cut by 4 bases, the J end by 6 bases, with 16 bases between. In nucleotides, the CDR3 is TGTGCCAGCAGTGCCCCGGGCTCGAGGTTCGAGCAGTACTTC. It yields the protein CASSAPGSRFEQYF.

The chain links TRBV7-9 to TRBJ2-3; D unclear. V shed 5 bases and J shed 2 bases, with 5 bases lying between them. Germline V lookup: CDR1 SEHNR, CDR2 FQNEAQ (reference sequence). The CDR3 has 12 residues. CDR3 sequence: CASSHDTDTQYF. In DNA form, the CDR3 reads TGTGCCAGCAGCCATGACACAGATACGCAGTATTTT.

The CDR3 DNA sequence: TGTGCCAGCAGTTCCGGGACAGGGCATGGAGATACGCAGTATTTT. Residues: CASSSGTGHGDTQYF. This chain links TRBV2 with TRBJ2-3, with TRBD1 matching over 9 bases. Germline CDR1 and CDR2: SNHLY and FYNNEI. The CDR3 length is 15 residues. The V segment lost 5 bases and the J segment 5 bases; nucleotides outside the gene matches: 8.

The rearrangement joins TRBV28 to TRBJ1-1; unclear D gene. The CDR3 sequence is 13 residues long. Trimming took off 7 bases at V and 2 bases at J, with 11 bases between the two ends. CDR1 and CDR2 from the germline V gene are MDHEN and SYDVKM. CDR3 region: CASILRGNTEAFF. CDR3 sequence (DNA): TGTGCCAGCATCCTTCGGGGAAACACTGAAGCTTTCTTT. Combining the CDR3 with reference TRBV28 and TRBJ1-1 gives the whole variable domain DVKVTQSSRYLVKRTGEKVFLECVQDMDHENMFWYRQDPGLGLRLIYFSYDVKMKEKGDIPEGYSVSREKKERFSLILESASTNQTSMYLCASILRGNTEAFFGQGTRLTVV.

CDR3 in DNA: TGTGCCAGCTCACCGGGACAGACTGGAAACACCATATATTTT. Its translation is CASSPGQTGNTIYF. This chain links TRBV18 with TRBJ1-3; TRBD1 aligns across 7 bases. CDR3 size: 14 residues. Trimming removed 3 bases from V and 2 bases from J; junction bases left unmatched: 1. Germline loops: CDR1 KGHSH, CDR2 LQKENI.